This TCR beta chain originates from a study of OX40 agonist ivuxolimab in advanced cancers. Looking at the study overall: Ivuxolimab, which targeted the costimulatory receptor OX40 (CD134), was an agonistic, fully human IgG2 monoclonal antibody. Intravenous ivuxolimab was administered to patients every 2 weeks at six dose levels: 0.01, 0.1, 0.3, 1.5, 3 and 10 mg/kg. Patients were allowed to have had prior anti-PD-1, anti-PD-L1 or anti-CTLA-4 therapy, and 40% of the dose-escalation patients had previously received checkpoint inhibitors. A male proportion of nearly 85% and a mean age of roughly 58 years, ranging from roughly 23 to 80, were recorded for the dose-escalation cohort. The paper covers the monotherapy dose-escalation part of the phase I ivuxolimab trial, which included N ≈ 57 patients. The point of sequencing TCRbeta in the periphery was to test whether ivuxolimab changed TCR sequence diversity and drove clonal T-cell expansion. Of the roughly 54 patients in dose escalation, about 20 had hepatocellular carcinoma, some 15 had melanoma, 9 had renal cell carcinoma and 9 had head and neck cancer. Partial responses were achieved by three dose-escalation patients, of whom one had hepatocellular carcinoma and two had cutaneous melanoma.

Patients with a history of autoimmune disease or receiving systemic immunosuppression were excluded from the trial. Peripheral blood for TCR sequencing was drawn from every dose cohort at baseline, at cycle 4 day 1 and at cycle 7 day 1. Samples came from an open-label, multicenter, first-in-human phase I dose-escalation trial of ivuxolimab. Adults with locally advanced or metastatic melanoma, renal cell carcinoma, hepatocellular carcinoma or head and neck squamous cell carcinoma were enrolled in the trial. CD4+ and CD8+ T cells were sorted separately from peripheral blood before TCR sequencing. On the study overall, not on this receptor specifically: Which antigens the clonally expanded peripheral T cells were specific for was not determined. Partial responders in the 0.1-3.0 mg/kg groups had among the lowest normalized peripheral clonal expansion, especially among CD8+ T cells. Clonal expansion of both CD4+ and CD8+ blood T cells was observed from baseline to week 6 at doses 0.1 to 3.0 mg/kg. Low levels of normalized T-cell clonal expansion were also seen in some patients who did not respond. After ivuxolimab, more expanded clones were found on average in CD8+ T cells than in CD4+ T cells.

Germline trimming amounts to 4 bases on V and 5 bases on J, with 4 as the count of junction bases outside the gene matches. Taken from cysteine to phenylalanine, the CDR3 has 14 residues. Only the CDR3 DNA is retained, 42 bases long and in frame from the first base. CDR1 and CDR2 are drawn from the germline V gene: KGHSH, LQKENI. Genomic DNA was extracted from sorted cells for sequencing of the TCRbeta CDR3 region. The immunoSEQ Assay was used to sequence the TCRbeta CDR3 regions. In its TCRdb copy, this immuneACCESS table keeps in-frame sequences only and misses some clones. Where compared with another copy, unresolved V genes explain less than half of these, and the others have no known cause. A total of under 80,000 clones appear in this sample, about 88% of them only once. Around 0.78% of the sample is taken by the ten largest. Note on this clone: It lacks a known antigen. Base-call qualities are not available, and no considerably larger clone is one nucleotide away.

This TCR derives from an adult with an advanced solid tumor such as melanoma, head and neck, liver or kidney cancer. The specimen comprised CD4+ or CD8+ T cells sorted from blood, sampled in a trial of the OX40 agonist ivuxolimab. In this chain, TRBV18 is recombined with TRBJ2-7; 11 nucleotides in the junction match TRBD2. The DNA sequence reads TGTGCCAGCTCACAGACTAGCGGGATCCACGAGCAGTACTTC. Its translation reads: CASSQTSGIHEQYF. The variable domain in full, with residues beyond the CDR3 obtained from the reference TRBV18 and TRBJ2-7 genes, is NAGVMQNPRHLVRRRGQEARLRCSPMKGHSHVYWYRQLPEEGLKFMVYLQKENIIDESGMPKERFSAEFPKEGPSILRIQQVVRGDSAAYFCASSQTSGIHEQYFGPGTRLTVT.